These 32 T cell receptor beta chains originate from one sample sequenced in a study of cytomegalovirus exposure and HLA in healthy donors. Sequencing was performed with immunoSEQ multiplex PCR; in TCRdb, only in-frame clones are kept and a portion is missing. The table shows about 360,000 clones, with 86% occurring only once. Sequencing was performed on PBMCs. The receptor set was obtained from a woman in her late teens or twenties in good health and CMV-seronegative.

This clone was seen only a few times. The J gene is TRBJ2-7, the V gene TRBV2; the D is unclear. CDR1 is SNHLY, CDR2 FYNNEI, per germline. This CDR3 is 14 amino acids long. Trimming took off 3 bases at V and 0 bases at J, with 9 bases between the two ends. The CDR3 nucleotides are TGTGCCAGCAGTGAGCGGTCCTTCTCCTACGAGCAGTACTTC. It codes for CASSERSFSYEQYF. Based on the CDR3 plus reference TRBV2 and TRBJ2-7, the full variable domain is EPEVTQTPSHQVTQMGQEVILRCVPISNHLYFYWYRQILGQKVEFLVSFYNNEISEKSEIFDDQFSVERPDGSNFTLKIRSTKLEDSAMYFCASSERSFSYEQYFGPGTRLTVT.

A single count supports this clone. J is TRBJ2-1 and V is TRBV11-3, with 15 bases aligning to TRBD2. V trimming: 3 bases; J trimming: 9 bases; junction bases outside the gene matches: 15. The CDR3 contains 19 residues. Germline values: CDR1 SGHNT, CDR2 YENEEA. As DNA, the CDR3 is TGTGCCAGCAGCTTTCTTGGACTAGCGGGAGGGCCAGGGGAGGGTGAGCAGTTCTTC. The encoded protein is CASSFLGLAGGPGEGEQFF.

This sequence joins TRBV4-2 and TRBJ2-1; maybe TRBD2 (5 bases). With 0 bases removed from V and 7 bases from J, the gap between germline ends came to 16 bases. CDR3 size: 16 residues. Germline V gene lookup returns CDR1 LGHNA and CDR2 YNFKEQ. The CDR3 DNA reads TGTGCCAGCAGCCAAGAATTGCTAGCCATGATTAATGAGCAGTTCTTC. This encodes CASSQELLAMINEQFF.

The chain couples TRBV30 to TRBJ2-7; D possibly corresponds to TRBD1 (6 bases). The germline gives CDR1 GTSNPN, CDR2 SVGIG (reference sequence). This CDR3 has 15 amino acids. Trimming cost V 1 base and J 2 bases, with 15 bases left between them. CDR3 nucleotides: TGTGCCTGGAGTGAAGGGACACGGAGTCCCTACGAGCAGTACTTC. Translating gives CAWSEGTRSPYEQYF.

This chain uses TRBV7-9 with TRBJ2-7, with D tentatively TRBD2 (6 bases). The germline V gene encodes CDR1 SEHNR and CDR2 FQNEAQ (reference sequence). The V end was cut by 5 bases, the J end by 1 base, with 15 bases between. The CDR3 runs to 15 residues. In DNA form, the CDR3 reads TGTGCCAGCAGCACGACCGGGACTGGATCCTACGAGCAGTACTTC. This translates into CASSTTGTGSYEQYF.

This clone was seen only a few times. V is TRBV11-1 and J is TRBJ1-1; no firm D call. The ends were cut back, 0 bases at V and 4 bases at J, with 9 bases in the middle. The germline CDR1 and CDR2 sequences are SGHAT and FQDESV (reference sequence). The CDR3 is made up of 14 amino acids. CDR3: CASSLAYGVTEAFF. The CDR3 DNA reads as TGTGCCAGCAGCTTAGCTTACGGGGTCACTGAAGCTTTCTTT.

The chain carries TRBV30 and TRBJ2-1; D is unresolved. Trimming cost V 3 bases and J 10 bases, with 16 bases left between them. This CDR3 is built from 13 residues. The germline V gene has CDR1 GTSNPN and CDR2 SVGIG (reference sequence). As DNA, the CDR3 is TGTGCCTGGAGGTCGTTGCTCTTGCGGGAGCAGTTCTTC. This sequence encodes CAWRSLLLREQFF.

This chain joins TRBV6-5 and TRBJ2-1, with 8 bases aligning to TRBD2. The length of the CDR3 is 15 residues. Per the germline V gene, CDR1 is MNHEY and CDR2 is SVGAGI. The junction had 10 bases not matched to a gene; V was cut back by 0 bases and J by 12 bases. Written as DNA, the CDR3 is TGTGCCAGCAGTTACTCGAAGGCGGGGGGCGGTGGGCAGTTCTTC. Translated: CASSYSKAGGGGQFF.

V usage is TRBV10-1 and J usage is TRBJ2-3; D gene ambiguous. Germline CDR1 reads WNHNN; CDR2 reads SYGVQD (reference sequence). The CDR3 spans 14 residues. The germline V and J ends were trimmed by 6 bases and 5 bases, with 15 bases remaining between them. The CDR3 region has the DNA TGCGCCAGCAGGGGCCAGGTATCCGGAGATACGCAGTATTTT. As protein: CASRGQVSGDTQYF.

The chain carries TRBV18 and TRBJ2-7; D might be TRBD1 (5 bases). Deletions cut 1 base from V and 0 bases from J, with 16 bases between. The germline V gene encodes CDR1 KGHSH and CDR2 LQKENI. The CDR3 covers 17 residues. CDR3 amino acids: CASSPQLRQGTSYEQYF. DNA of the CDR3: TGTGCCAGCTCACCACAGTTACGGCAGGGAACCTCCTACGAGCAGTACTTC.

CDR3 sequence: CASDGGGGYTF. The CDR3, as DNA: TGTGCCAGCGACGGGGGAGGAGGCTACACCTTC. The chain couples TRBV6-5 to TRBJ1-2, with a weak D call TRBD1 (5 bases). Per the germline V gene, CDR1 is MNHEY and CDR2 is SVGAGI. The CDR3 extends over 11 amino acids. V gave up 8 bases and J gave up 8 bases, with 12 bases separating them.

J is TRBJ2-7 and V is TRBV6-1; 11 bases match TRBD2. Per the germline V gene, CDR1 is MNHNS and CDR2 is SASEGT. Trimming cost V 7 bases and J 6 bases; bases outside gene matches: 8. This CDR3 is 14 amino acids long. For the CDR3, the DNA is TGTGCCAGCACTGGGGAGCTAGCGGGGGGCGAGCAGTACTTC. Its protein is CASTGELAGGEQYF.

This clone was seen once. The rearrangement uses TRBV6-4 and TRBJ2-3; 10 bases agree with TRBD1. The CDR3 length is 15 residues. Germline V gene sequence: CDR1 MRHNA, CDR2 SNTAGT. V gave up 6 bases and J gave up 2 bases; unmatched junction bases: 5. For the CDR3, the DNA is TGTGCCAGCAGCACCGGGACAGGGGACACAGATACGCAGTATTTT. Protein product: CASSTGTGDTDTQYF.

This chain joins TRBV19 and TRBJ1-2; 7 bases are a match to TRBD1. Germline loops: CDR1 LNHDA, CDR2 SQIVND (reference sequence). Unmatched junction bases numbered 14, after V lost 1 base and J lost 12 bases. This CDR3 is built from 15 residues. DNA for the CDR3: TGTGCCAGTAGTATAGGAGGACAGGCGGCCGCCTACCACACCTTC. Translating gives CASSIGGQAAAYHTF.

CDR3 amino acids: CASSPEPGQGFGTEAFF. The CDR3 nucleotides are TGTGCCAGCAGCCCCGAACCGGGACAGGGGTTCGGCACTGAAGCTTTCTTT. The rearrangement links TRBV9 to TRBJ1-1; 10 nucleotides match TRBD1. Trimming at V came to 4 bases and at J to 4 bases, leaving 13 bases not matched to a gene. CDR3 length equals 17 residues. Germline CDR1 and CDR2: SGDLS and YYNGEE.

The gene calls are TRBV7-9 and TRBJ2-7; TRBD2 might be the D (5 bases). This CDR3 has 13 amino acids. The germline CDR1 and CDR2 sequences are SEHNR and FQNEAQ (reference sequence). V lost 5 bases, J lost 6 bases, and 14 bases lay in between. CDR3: CASSRRGGPEQYF. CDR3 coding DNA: TGTGCCAGCAGCCGCCGAGGAGGCCCCGAGCAGTACTTC.

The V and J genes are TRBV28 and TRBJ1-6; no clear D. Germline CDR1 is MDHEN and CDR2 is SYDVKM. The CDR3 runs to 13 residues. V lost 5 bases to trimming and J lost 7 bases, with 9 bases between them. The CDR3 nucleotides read TGTGCCAGCAGTCCCGACGGGAATTCACCCCTCCACTTT. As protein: CASSPDGNSPLHF. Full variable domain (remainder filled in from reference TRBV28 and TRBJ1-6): DVKVTQSSRYLVKRTGEKVFLECVQDMDHENMFWYRQDPGLGLRLIYFSYDVKMKEKGDIPEGYSVSREKKERFSLILESASTNQTSMYLCASSPDGNSPLHFGNGTRLTVT.

The CDR3 DNA follows: TGTGCCAGCAGTTACTCGAGCTTTTCTGGCTACACCTTC. This translates into CASSYSSFSGYTF. V gene TRBV6-5 combines with J gene TRBJ1-2; D ambiguous. V was clipped by 0 bases and J by 7 bases, with 9 bases between them. CDR1 MNHEY and CDR2 SVGAGI come from the germline V gene. This CDR3 is built from 13 residues.

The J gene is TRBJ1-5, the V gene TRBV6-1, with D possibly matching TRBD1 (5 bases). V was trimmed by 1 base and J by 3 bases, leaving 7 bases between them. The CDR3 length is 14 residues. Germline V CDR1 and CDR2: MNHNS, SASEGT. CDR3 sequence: CASSEGQPNQPQHF. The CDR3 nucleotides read TGTGCCAGCAGTGAAGGACAGCCCAATCAGCCCCAGCATTTT.

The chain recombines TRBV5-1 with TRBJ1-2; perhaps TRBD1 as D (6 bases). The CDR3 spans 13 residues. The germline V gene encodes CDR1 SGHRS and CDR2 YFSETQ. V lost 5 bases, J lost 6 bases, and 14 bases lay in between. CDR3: CASRNRDANGYTF. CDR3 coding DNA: TGCGCCAGCAGGAACAGGGATGCAAATGGCTACACCTTC.

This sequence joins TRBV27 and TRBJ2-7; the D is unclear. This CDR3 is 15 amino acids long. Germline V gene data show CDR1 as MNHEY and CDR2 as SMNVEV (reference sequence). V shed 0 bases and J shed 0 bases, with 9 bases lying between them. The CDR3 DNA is TGTGCCAGCAGTTTATCGTACAGTAACTCCTACGAGCAGTACTTC. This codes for CASSLSYSNSYEQYF.

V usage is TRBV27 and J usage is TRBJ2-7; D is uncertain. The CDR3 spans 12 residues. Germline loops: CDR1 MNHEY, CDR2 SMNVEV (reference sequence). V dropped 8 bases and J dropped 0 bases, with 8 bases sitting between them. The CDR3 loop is CASSFSSYEQYF. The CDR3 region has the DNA TGTGCCAGCTCCTTCAGCTCCTACGAGCAGTACTTC.

The CDR3 region has the DNA TGCGCCAGCAGTGAGAGCCTGATCTATGGCTACACCTTC. This sequence encodes CASSESLIYGYTF. The V and J genes are TRBV10-2 and TRBJ1-2; D ambiguous. Deletions cut 2 bases from V and 4 bases from J, with 8 bases between. In germline, CDR1 is WSHSY, CDR2 SAAADI. The CDR3 has 13 amino acids.

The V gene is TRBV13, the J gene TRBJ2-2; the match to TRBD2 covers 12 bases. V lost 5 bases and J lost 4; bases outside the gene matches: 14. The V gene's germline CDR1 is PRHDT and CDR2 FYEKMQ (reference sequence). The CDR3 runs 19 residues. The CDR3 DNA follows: TGTGCCAGCAGCACACCTAGCGGGAGGGCCGGGGGAAGCACCGGGGAGCTGTTTTTT. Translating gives CASSTPSGRAGGSTGELFF. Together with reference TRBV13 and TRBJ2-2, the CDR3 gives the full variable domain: AAGVIQSPRHLIKEKRETATLKCYPIPRHDTVYWYQQGPGQDPQFLISFYEKMQSDKGSIPDRFSAQQFSDYHSELNMSSLELGDSALYFCASSTPSGRAGGSTGELFFGEGSRLTVL.

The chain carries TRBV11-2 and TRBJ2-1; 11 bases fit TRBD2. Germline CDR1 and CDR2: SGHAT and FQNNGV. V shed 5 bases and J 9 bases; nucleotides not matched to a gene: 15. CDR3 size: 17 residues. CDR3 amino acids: CASSHKLAGDGGIEQFF. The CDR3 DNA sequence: TGTGCCAGCAGCCATAAACTAGCGGGGGACGGCGGGATTGAGCAGTTCTTC.

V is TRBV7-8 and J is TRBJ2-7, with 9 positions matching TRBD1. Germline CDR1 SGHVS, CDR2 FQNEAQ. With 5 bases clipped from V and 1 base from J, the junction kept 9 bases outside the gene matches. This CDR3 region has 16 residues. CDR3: CASSRLAGTGSYEQYF. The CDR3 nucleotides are TGTGCCAGCAGCCGCTTGGCCGGGACAGGGTCCTACGAGCAGTACTTC.

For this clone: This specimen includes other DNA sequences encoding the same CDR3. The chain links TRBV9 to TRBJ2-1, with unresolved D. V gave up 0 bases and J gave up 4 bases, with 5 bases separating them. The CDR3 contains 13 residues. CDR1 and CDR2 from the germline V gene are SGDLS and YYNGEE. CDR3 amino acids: CASSVELYNEQFF. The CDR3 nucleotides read TGTGCCAGCAGCGTAGAACTTTACAATGAGCAGTTCTTC.

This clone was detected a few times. The CDR3 bases are TGCGCCAGCAGCTTGGGGCAGCCGCGGGGCTACACCTTC. Protein: CASSLGQPRGYTF. The V gene is TRBV5-1, the J gene TRBJ1-2; D not certain. The CDR3 has 13 amino acids. Trimming pared 0 bases from V and 8 bases from J, leaving 11 bases between. Germline CDR1 reads SGHRS; CDR2 reads YFSETQ. The full variable domain, its missing parts supplied by reference TRBV5-1 and TRBJ1-2, is KAGVTQTPRYLIKTRGQQVTLSCSPISGHRSVSWYQQTPGQGLQFLFEYFSETQRNKGNFPGRFSGRQFSNSRSEMNVSTLELGDSALYLCASSLGQPRGYTFGSGTRLTVV.

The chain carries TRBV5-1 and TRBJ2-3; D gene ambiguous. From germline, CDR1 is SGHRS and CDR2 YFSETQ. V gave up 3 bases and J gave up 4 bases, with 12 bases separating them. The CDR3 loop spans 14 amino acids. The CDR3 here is CASSSQRGPDTQYF. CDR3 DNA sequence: TGCGCCAGCAGCTCACAAAGAGGCCCAGATACGCAGTATTTT.

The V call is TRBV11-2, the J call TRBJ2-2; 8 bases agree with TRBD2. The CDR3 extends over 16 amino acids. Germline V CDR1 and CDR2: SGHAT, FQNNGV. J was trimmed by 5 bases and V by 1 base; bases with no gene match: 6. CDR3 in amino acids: CASSLAGGAVTGELFF. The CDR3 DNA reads TGTGCCAGCAGCTTAGCCGGGGGGGCCGTAACCGGGGAGCTGTTTTTT.

In DNA form, the CDR3 reads TGTGCCAGCACCCCTGGCGGGGGGGCCGCAGATACGCAGTATTTT. The encoded protein is CASTPGGGAADTQYF. The chain combines TRBV6-1 with TRBJ2-3; 9 bases agree with TRBD2. Germline V CDR1 and CDR2: MNHNS, SASEGT. There are 15 residues in the CDR3. V gave up 7 bases and J gave up 4 bases; unmatched junction bases: 9.

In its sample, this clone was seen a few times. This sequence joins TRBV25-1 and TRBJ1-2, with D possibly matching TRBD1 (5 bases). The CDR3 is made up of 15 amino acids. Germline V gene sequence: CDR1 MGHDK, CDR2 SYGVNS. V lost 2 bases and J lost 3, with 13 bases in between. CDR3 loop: CASSEAGDADYGYTF. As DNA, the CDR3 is TGTGCCAGCAGTGAAGCGGGGGATGCGGACTATGGCTACACCTTC.